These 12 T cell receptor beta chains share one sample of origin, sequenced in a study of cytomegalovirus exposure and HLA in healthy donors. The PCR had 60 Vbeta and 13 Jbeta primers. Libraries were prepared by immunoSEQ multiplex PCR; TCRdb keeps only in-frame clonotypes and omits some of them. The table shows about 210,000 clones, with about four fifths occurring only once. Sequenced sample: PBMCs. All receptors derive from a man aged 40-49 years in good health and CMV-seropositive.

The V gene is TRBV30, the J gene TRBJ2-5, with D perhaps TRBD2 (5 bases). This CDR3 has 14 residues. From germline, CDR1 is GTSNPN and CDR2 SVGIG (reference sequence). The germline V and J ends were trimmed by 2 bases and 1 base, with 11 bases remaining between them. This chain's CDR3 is CAWSLGLIQETQYF. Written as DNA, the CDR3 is TGTGCCTGGAGTCTAGGACTCATCCAAGAGACCCAGTACTTC.

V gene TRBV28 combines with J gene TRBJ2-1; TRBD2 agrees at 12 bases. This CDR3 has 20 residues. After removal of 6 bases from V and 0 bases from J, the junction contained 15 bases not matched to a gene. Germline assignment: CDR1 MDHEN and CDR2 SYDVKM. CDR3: CASSPRLTSGGTISYNEQFF. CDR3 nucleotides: TGTGCCAGCAGCCCGCGACTGACTAGCGGGGGCACTATCTCCTACAATGAGCAGTTCTTC.

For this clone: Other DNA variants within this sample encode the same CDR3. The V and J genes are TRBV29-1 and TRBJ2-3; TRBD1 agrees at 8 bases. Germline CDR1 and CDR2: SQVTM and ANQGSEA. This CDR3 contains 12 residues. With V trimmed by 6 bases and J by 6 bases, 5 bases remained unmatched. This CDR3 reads CSVAQGGDTQYF. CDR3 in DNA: TGCAGCGTGGCACAGGGGGGCGATACGCAGTATTTT.

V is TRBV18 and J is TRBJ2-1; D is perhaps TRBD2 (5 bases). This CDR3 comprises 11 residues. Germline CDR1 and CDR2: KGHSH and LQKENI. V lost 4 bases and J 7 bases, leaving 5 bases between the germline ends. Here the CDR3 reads CASSRGNEQFF. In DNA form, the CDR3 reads TGTGCCAGCTCACGAGGGAATGAGCAGTTCTTC.

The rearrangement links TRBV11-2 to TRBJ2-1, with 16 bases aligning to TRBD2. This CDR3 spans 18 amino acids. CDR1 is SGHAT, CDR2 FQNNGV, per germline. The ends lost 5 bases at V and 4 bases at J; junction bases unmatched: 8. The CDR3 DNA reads TGTGCCAGCAGCGCGGGACTAGCGGGAGGGCCAGGTTACAATGAGCAGTTCTTC. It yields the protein CASSAGLAGGPGYNEQFF.

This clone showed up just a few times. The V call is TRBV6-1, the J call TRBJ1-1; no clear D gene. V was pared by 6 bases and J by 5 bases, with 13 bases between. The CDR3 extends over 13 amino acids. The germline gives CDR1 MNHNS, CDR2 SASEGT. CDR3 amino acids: CASSLSGWTEAFF. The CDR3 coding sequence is TGTGCCAGCAGCCTCTCGGGGTGGACTGAAGCTTTCTTT.

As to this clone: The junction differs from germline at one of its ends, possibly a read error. Here the CDR3 DNA reads TGTGCCAGCAGTTTGTACAGGGGAATCGGCTACGCCTTC. It codes for CASSLYRGIGYAF. The chain recombines TRBV27 with TRBJ1-2, with TRBD1 matching 7 bases. The germline CDR1 and CDR2 sequences are MNHEY and SMNVEV (reference sequence). The CDR3 covers 13 residues.

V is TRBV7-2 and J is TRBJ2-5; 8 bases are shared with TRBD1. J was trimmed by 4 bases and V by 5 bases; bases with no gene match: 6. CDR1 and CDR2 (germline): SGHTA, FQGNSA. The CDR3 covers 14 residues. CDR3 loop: CASSLDRGRETQYF. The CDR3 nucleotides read TGTGCCAGCAGCCTCGACAGGGGAAGAGAGACCCAGTACTTC. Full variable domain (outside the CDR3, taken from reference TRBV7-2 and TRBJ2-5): GAGVSQSPSNKVTEKGKDVELRCDPISGHTALYWYRQSLGQGLEFLIYFQGNSAPDKSGLPSDRFSAERTGGSVSTLTIQRTQQEDSAVYLCASSLDRGRETQYFGPGTRLLVL.

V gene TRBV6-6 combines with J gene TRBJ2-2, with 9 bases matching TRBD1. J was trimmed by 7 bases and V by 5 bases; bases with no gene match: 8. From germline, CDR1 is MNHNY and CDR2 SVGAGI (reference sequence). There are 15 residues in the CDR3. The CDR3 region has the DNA TGTGCCAGCAGTAAGGGACAGGGTGTAGTCGGGGAGCTGTTTTTT. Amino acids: CASSKGQGVVGELFF.

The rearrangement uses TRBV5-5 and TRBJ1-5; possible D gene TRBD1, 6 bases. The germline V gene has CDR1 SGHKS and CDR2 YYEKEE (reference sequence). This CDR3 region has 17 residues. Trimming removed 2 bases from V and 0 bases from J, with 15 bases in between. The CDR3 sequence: CASSLTGTLYSNQPQHF. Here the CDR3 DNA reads TGTGCCAGCAGCTTAACAGGGACACTTTATAGCAATCAGCCCCAGCATTTT.

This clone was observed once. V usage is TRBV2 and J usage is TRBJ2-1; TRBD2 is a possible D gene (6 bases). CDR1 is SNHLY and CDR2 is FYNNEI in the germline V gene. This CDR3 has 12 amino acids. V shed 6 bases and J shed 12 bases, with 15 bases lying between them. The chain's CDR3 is CASRSSESLQFF. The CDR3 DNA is TGTGCCAGCAGGTCTAGCGAATCTTTGCAGTTCTTC.

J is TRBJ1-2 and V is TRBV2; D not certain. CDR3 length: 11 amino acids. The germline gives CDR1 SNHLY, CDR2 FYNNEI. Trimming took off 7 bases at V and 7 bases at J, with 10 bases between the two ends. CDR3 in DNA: TGTGCCAGCACCTTTATCTCTGGCTACACCTTC. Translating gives CASTFISGYTF.